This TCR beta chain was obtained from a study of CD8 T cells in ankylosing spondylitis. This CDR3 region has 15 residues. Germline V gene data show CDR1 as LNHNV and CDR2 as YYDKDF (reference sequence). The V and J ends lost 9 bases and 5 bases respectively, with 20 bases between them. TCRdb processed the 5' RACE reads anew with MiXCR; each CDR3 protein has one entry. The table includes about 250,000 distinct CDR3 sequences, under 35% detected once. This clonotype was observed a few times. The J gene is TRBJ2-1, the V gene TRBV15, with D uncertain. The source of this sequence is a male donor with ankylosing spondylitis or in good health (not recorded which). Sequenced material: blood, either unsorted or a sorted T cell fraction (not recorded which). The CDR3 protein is CATTNRLPSNNEQFF. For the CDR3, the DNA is TGTGCCACTACTAATCGGCTGCCGAGCAACAATGAGCAGTTCTTC.